Detailed here is one T cell receptor (beta chain). Germline V gene sequence: CDR1 SEHNR, CDR2 FQNEAQ (reference sequence). The CDR3 has 14 residues. Trimming took off 2 bases at V and 5 bases at J, with 12 bases between the two ends. These data belong to a study of OX40 agonist ivuxolimab in advanced cancers. At the level of the study: The patients got ivuxolimab, which is an agonistic anti-OX40 (CD134) antibody. Melanoma, hepatocellular carcinoma, head and neck or renal cell cancer occurred in dose-escalation patients.

Profiling relied on immunoSEQ multiplex PCR, and the TCRdb table lists in-frame clones only, not all of them. This sample yields nearly 35,000 clones, of which roughly 90% are seen a single time; 30% to 40% belongs to the top ten. This TCR was sampled from an adult with an advanced solid tumor such as melanoma, head and neck, liver or kidney cancer. This chain links TRBV7-9 with TRBJ1-1; D not certain. Sequencing was performed on CD4+ or CD8+ T cells sorted from blood, taken in a trial of the OX40 agonist ivuxolimab. CDR3 protein: CASSLYGRGTEAFF. For the CDR3, the DNA is TGTGCCAGCAGCTTATACGGACGCGGAACTGAAGCTTTCTTT.